Following are 16 T cell receptor beta chains from one sample sequenced in a study of blood T cell repertoires in COVID-19. The repertoire was sequenced with immunoSEQ multiplex PCR; TCRdb's copy has only in-frame clones and lacks some. The table records 250,000 to 300,000 clones, approximately 91% of them present only once. Sequenced sample: PBMCs or T cells enriched from blood (not recorded which). The receptors come from a woman aged 35 to 49 with acute COVID-19.

The rearrangement joins TRBV18 to TRBJ2-7; 7 nucleotides match TRBD1. V gave up 6 bases and J gave up 5 bases; unmatched junction bases: 4. Germline lookup yields CDR1 KGHSH and CDR2 LQKENI. The CDR3 covers 12 residues. The CDR3 nucleotides read TGTGCCAGCTCCCCGACAGGGCACGAGCAGTACTTC. This translates into CASSPTGHEQYF.

J is TRBJ1-6 and V is TRBV7-2, with a weak D call TRBD1 (5 bases). The CDR3 is 18 residues long. Trimming took 2 bases from V and 0 from J, leaving 14 bases between them. Germline V gene lookup returns CDR1 SGHTA and CDR2 FQGNSA. The CDR3 nucleotides are TGTGCCAGCAGCTTACTGCCAGGGCTAAACTCCTATAATTCACCCCTCCACTTT. Encoded protein: CASSLLPGLNSYNSPLHF.

DNA of the CDR3: TGCGCCAGCGGTGACTCACCGGACACCATATATTTT. This sequence encodes CASGDSPDTIYF. This chain joins TRBV4-3 and TRBJ1-3; D uncertain. Germline CDR1 and CDR2: LGHNA and YSLEER. The V gene lost 8 bases and the J gene lost 8 bases, with 13 bases spanning the gap. This CDR3 contains 12 residues.

The V call is TRBV28, the J call TRBJ1-1, with TRBD1 matching 9 bases. J lost 4 bases, V lost 1 base, and 7 bases had no gene match. The CDR3 has 16 residues. The germline CDR1 and CDR2 sequences are MDHEN and SYDVKM. Written as DNA, the CDR3 is TGTGCCAGCAGTTTATCGGGACAGGGCAGTTTCACTGAAGCTTTCTTT. Translated: CASSLSGQGSFTEAFF.

The chain joins TRBV4-2 to TRBJ2-7, with 10 bases that match TRBD2. The V and J ends lost 3 bases and 5 bases, in that order; junction bases with no gene match: 10. CDR1 and CDR2 from the germline V gene are LGHNA and YNFKEQ. The CDR3 covers 16 residues. As DNA, the CDR3 is TGTGCCAGCAGCCAGGCCACCACTAGCGGGAAAGACGAGCAGTACTTC. The encoded protein is CASSQATTSGKDEQYF.

The chain recombines TRBV7-2 with TRBJ2-3; TRBD2 matches 11 bases. CDR3 size: 18 residues. J lost 3 bases, V lost 5 bases, and 13 bases had no gene match. Germline CDR1 is SGHTA and CDR2 is FQGNSA. The CDR3 DNA follows: TGTGCCAGCAGCCTAGGATCGTTAGCGGGAGGGCGTACAGATACGCAGTATTTT. This sequence encodes CASSLGSLAGGRTDTQYF.

This clone came up once. This same CDR3 is encoded by further DNA sequences in the sample. This chain joins TRBV7-3 and TRBJ2-3; the match to TRBD2 covers 15 bases. J was trimmed by 6 bases and V by 4 bases; bases with no gene match: 5. This CDR3 is built from 16 residues. Germline CDR1 reads SGHTA; CDR2 reads FQGTGA. The CDR3 loop is CASSSGLAGGPDTQYF. The CDR3 DNA sequence: TGTGCCAGCAGCTCCGGACTAGCGGGAGGGCCCGATACGCAGTATTTT.

The chain has TRBV7-2 and TRBJ2-2, with a possible D match to TRBD2 (5 bases). Germline loops: CDR1 SGHTA, CDR2 FQGNSA. The CDR3 has 11 residues. Trimming cost V 8 bases and J 13 bases, with 14 bases left between them. The CDR3 bases are TGTGCCAGCTGGAGCCTAAGCGGGCTGTTTTTT. Protein sequence: CASWSLSGLFF.

The chain links TRBV18 to TRBJ2-1, with 8 nucleotides matching TRBD2. There are 14 residues in the CDR3. The V segment lost 3 bases and the J segment 9 bases; nucleotides outside the gene matches: 7. Germline V gene sequence: CDR1 KGHSH, CDR2 LQKENI. DNA of the CDR3: TGTGCCAGCTCACCGGCGCGGGGGGCGGGTGAGCAGTTCTTC. Encoded protein: CASSPARGAGEQFF. Using reference TRBV18 and TRBJ2-1 for the parts outside the CDR3, the full variable domain is NAGVMQNPRHLVRRRGQEARLRCSPMKGHSHVYWYRQLPEEGLKFMVYLQKENIIDESGMPKERFSAEFPKEGPSILRIQQVVRGDSAAYFCASSPARGAGEQFFGPGTRLTVL.

This clone was detected once. The same CDR3 can be traced to other DNA sequences in this sample. The CDR3: CASSLTGYGYTF. The CDR3 DNA is TGTGCCAGCAGTTTGACAGGGTATGGCTACACCTTC. The chain links TRBV12-3 or TRBV12-4 to TRBJ1-2; 7 bases align to TRBD1. This CDR3 spans 12 amino acids. V dropped 3 bases and J dropped 5; count of bases not matched to a gene: 0.

The J gene is TRBJ2-1, the V gene TRBV19; D call uncertain. There are 14 residues in the CDR3. Per germline, CDR1 LNHDA and CDR2 SQIVND (reference sequence). V gave up 4 bases and J gave up 8 bases, with 15 bases separating them. In nucleotides, the CDR3 is TGTGCCAGTAGTAACTTGTACGGTGTCGATGAGCAGTTCTTC. This translates into CASSNLYGVDEQFF.

The chain employs TRBV19 and TRBJ1-5; 7 positions agree with TRBD1. Germline V gene data show CDR1 as LNHDA and CDR2 as SQIVND (reference sequence). J was trimmed by 0 bases and V by 4 bases; bases with no gene match: 6. The CDR3 has 16 amino acids. CDR3 residues: CASSKGADGSNQPQHF. CDR3 DNA sequence: TGTGCCAGTAGTAAGGGGGCGGACGGTAGCAATCAGCCCCAGCATTTT.

The chain recombines TRBV6-1 with TRBJ1-2; 7 bases are shared with TRBD1. The ends lost 3 bases at V and 8 bases at J; junction bases unmatched: 12. The CDR3 loop spans 15 amino acids. Germline V gene data show CDR1 as MNHNS and CDR2 as SASEGT. CDR3 bases: TGTGCCAGCAGTGACGAGGGGGCGATATCGTGGGGCTACACCTTC. Translation gives CASSDEGAISWGYTF.

The rearrangement uses TRBV4-1 and TRBJ2-5, with 9 bases matching TRBD2. J was trimmed by 0 bases and V by 3 bases; bases with no gene match: 5. CDR3 length: 16 amino acids. In germline, CDR1 is MGHRA, CDR2 YSYEKL. CDR3: CASSHASGVYQETQYF. The CDR3 bases are TGCGCCAGCAGCCATGCTAGCGGGGTGTACCAAGAGACCCAGTACTTC.

The chain carries TRBV4-2 and TRBJ2-5, with TRBD2 matching over 8 bases. The length of the CDR3 is 17 residues. Trimming removed 4 bases from V and 5 bases from J; junction bases left unmatched: 15. The germline CDR1 and CDR2 sequences are LGHNA and YNFKEQ. CDR3 DNA sequence: TGTGCCAGCAGCCCATTGGGCACAGCGGGGGTTGAGGAGACCCAGTACTTC. It translates to CASSPLGTAGVEETQYF.

As to this clone: The same CDR3 can be traced to other DNA sequences in this sample. The chain links TRBV7-2 to TRBJ1-1, with TRBD1 as a possible D gene (5 bases). This CDR3 contains 13 residues. V dropped 2 bases and J dropped 2 bases, with 6 bases sitting between them. Germline loops: CDR1 SGHTA, CDR2 FQGNSA. CDR3 region: CASSLRGNTEAFF. Written as DNA, the CDR3 is TGTGCCAGCAGCTTAAGGGGAAACACTGAAGCTTTCTTT.